This entry lists 17 T cell receptor beta chains sequenced from one sample in a study of T-cell reconstitution after alpha-beta-depleted transplantation in children. The authors prepared the TCRbeta library with unique molecular identifiers. TCRdb reprocessed the PCR reads with MiXCR, giving one entry per CDR3 protein. The sample yields around 600,000 distinct CDR3 sequences, under 30% seen once. The material was PBMCs, mostly from graft donor cells, obtained 360 days after TCRalphabeta/CD19-depleted stem cell transplant. All receptors come from a boy in the first two years of life who had a stem cell transplant for acute myeloid leukemia, so the T cells may come from the graft donor.

This clonotype was seen ten or more times. The chain employs TRBV18 and TRBJ2-6; D unresolved. Deletions cut 1 base from V and 0 bases from J, with 4 bases between. The CDR3 spans 15 residues. Germline V CDR1 and CDR2: KGHSH, LQKENI. The DNA for the CDR3 is TGTGCCAGCTCACCACAGAACTCTGGGGCCAACGTCCTGACTTTC. As protein: CASSPQNSGANVLTF.

V is TRBV20-1 and J is TRBJ2-3; a weak D match, TRBD1 (5 bases). Trimming pared 6 bases from V and 4 bases from J, leaving 11 bases between. This CDR3 is 12 amino acids long. The germline V gene encodes CDR1 DFQATT and CDR2 SNEGSKA (reference sequence). Here the CDR3 reads CSAKRGADTQYF. The CDR3, as DNA: TGCAGTGCAAAAAGGGGCGCAGATACGCAGTATTTT.

This clonotype came up many times. This chain uses TRBV21-1 with TRBJ2-5; TRBD2, as called in the table, went unchecked against the DNA. TRBV21-1 is flagged as a pseudogene. The CDR3 is made up of 16 amino acids. CDR3 region: CASSYPPASGQETQYF. CDR3 nucleotides: TGTGCCAGCAGCTACCCCCCGGCTAGCGGCCAAGAGACCCAGTACTTC.

This clonotype has a count of ten or more. This chain links TRBV18 with TRBJ2-3; D perhaps matches TRBD2 (6 bases). The germline gives CDR1 KGHSH, CDR2 LQKENI. This CDR3 is 14 amino acids long. Trimming removed 2 bases at V and 4 bases at J, with 10 bases between. The CDR3 coding sequence is TGTGCCAGCTCACCAACCTGGGGGGCAGATACGCAGTATTTT. Its protein product is CASSPTWGADTQYF.

This clonotype showed up many times. The gene calls are TRBV29-1 and TRBJ2-3, with 12 positions matching TRBD2. Germline trimming cut 4 bases from V and 0 bases from J; bases unmatched to any gene: 2. The CDR3 extends over 15 amino acids. The germline CDR1 and CDR2 sequences are SQVTM and ANQGSEA. The CDR3 sequence is CSVALAGGSTDTQYF. CDR3 nucleotide sequence: TGCAGCGTTGCCCTAGCGGGGGGGAGCACAGATACGCAGTATTTT.

The chain has TRBV15 and TRBJ2-3; 10 nucleotides match TRBD2. CDR3 length: 17 amino acids. V gave up 3 bases and J gave up 1 base; unmatched junction bases: 7. Germline values: CDR1 LNHNV, CDR2 YYDKDF (reference sequence). The chain's CDR3 is CATSSYSGTSGTDTQYF. The CDR3 nucleotides read TGTGCCACCAGCAGTTATTCCGGGACTAGCGGCACAGATACGCAGTATTTT.

This clonotype has just one count. The chain couples TRBV4-1 to TRBJ2-1; 9 nucleotides match TRBD2. CDR1 and CDR2 (germline): MGHRA, YSYEKL. The length of the CDR3 is 17 residues. The V gene end was trimmed by 4 bases and the J gene end by 3 bases; junction bases not matched to a gene: 10. The CDR3 sequence: CASSRGIAGADYNEQFF. CDR3 in DNA: TGCGCCAGCAGCCGTGGGATAGCGGGGGCCGACTACAATGAGCAGTTCTTC.

The chain is built from TRBV20-1 and TRBJ1-1; the D gene is possibly TRBD1 (6 bases). V was cut by 0 bases and J by 8 bases, with 13 bases left in between. There are 13 residues in the CDR3. The V gene's germline CDR1 is DFQATT and CDR2 SNEGSKA (reference sequence). The CDR3: CSARDWVGQEAFF. CDR3 DNA: TGCAGTGCTAGAGATTGGGTTGGACAGGAAGCTTTCTTT.

This clonotype was counted ten times or more. The genes are TRBV20-1 and TRBJ2-3, with D possibly TRBD1 on 6 matching bases. The CDR3 loop spans 11 amino acids. The germline V gene has CDR1 DFQATT and CDR2 SNEGSKA (reference sequence). V was clipped by 1 base and J by 8 bases, with 7 bases between them. In DNA, the CDR3 is TGCAGTGCTAGAGGAGGGGGTACGCAGTATTTT. As protein: CSARGGGTQYF.

The table lists this clonotype with a few counts. The J gene is TRBJ2-1, the V gene TRBV4-2; 7 bases agree with TRBD2. The CDR3 is made up of 17 amino acids. Germline values: CDR1 LGHNA, CDR2 YNFKEQ. With V trimmed by 3 bases and J by 12 bases, 20 bases remained unmatched. The CDR3 protein is CASSHFREADPPIWQFF. The CDR3 DNA is TGTGCCAGCAGCCACTTCCGGGAGGCAGATCCGCCAATTTGGCAGTTCTTC.

This clonotype was counted at least ten times. The V and J genes are TRBV15 and TRBJ1-2, with D hard to call. The CDR3 length is 11 residues. The V gene's germline CDR1 is LNHNV and CDR2 YYDKDF (reference sequence). Trimming shortened V by 0 bases and J by 8 bases, and 4 bases separated the two germline ends. The CDR3 bases are TGTGCCACCAGCAGAGATCGCGGCTACACCTTC. It encodes CATSRDRGYTF.

In its sample, this clonotype was seen many times. This sequence joins TRBV20-1 and TRBJ2-2, with D tentatively TRBD1 (6 bases). The germline gives CDR1 DFQATT, CDR2 SNEGSKA (reference sequence). Trimming shortened V by 4 bases and J by 2 bases, and 14 bases separated the two germline ends. The CDR3 has 15 residues. In nucleotides, the CDR3 is TGCAGTGCTAATGGATTGGGGGCTAACACCGGGGAGCTGTTTTTT. Amino acid sequence: CSANGLGANTGELFF.

The genes are TRBV12-3 or TRBV12-4 and TRBJ2-1; 11 bases agree with TRBD2. The V segment lost 10 bases and the J segment 8 bases; nucleotides outside the gene matches: 10. This CDR3 is built from 14 residues. The CDR3 bases are TGTGCCACACTAGCGGGAGTCTCTATTCATGAGCAGTTCTTC. Amino acids: CATLAGVSIHEQFF.

This clonotype was detected a few times. J is TRBJ2-7 and V is TRBV12-5, with D possibly being TRBD1 or TRBD2 (5 bases each). There are 16 residues in the CDR3. The V and J ends lost 2 bases and 0 bases respectively, with 14 bases between them. Germline lookup yields CDR1 LGHNT and CDR2 FRNRAP. The CDR3 here is CASGLMSGPSSYEQYF. The CDR3 DNA is TGTGCTAGTGGTTTGATGTCGGGGCCGAGCTCCTACGAGCAGTACTTC.

V and J are TRBV20-1 and TRBJ1-2; D is unresolved. The germline V gene encodes CDR1 DFQATT and CDR2 SNEGSKA (reference sequence). The germline V and J ends were trimmed by 0 bases and 3 bases, with 11 bases remaining between them. The CDR3 runs to 14 residues. CDR3: CSARDGWADYGYTF. CDR3 coding DNA: TGCAGTGCTAGAGACGGGTGGGCCGACTATGGCTACACCTTC.

In this sample, this clonotype turned up many times. V and J are TRBV28 and TRBJ2-5, with 8 bases lining up with TRBD1. V gave up 2 bases and J gave up 4 bases; unmatched junction bases: 3. Germline V gives CDR1 MDHEN, CDR2 SYDVKM. This CDR3 spans 14 amino acids. The CDR3 sequence is CASSLRQGRETQYF. CDR3 bases: TGTGCCAGCAGTTTACGACAGGGGAGAGAGACCCAGTACTTC.

The chain combines TRBV28 with TRBJ2-3, with D perhaps matching TRBD1 (5 bases). Germline assignment: CDR1 MDHEN and CDR2 SYDVKM. The CDR3 totals 15 residues. Trimming cost V 6 bases and J 2 bases, with 15 bases left between them. The CDR3 region has the DNA TGTGCCAGCAGGTCTTTGGGGCCTTTCACAGATACGCAGTATTTT. This translates into CASRSLGPFTDTQYF.